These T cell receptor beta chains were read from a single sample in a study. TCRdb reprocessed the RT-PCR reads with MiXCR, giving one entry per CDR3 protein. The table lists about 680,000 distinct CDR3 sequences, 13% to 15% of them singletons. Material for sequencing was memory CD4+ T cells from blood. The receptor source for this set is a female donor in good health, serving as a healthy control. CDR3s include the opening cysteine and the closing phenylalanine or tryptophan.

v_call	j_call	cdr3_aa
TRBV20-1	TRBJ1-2	CSARDPGQPYGYTF
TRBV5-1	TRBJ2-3	CASSTGVGGQGSDTQYF
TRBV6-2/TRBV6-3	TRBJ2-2	CASSYAESTGELFF
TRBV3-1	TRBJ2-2	CASSQAGTGDTGELFF
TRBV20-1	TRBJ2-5	CSATNRVGETQYF
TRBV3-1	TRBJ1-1	CASSQAERSGTEAFF
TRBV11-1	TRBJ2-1	CASSFRAGNEQFF
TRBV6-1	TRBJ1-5	CASILEGNQPQHF
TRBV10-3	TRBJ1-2	CAISESPASGFSGYTF
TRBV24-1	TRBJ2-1	CATTSTSGSGAEQFF